One sample yielded the 18 T cell receptor beta chains listed below, sequenced in a study of CD8 T cells in ankylosing spondylitis. Study-level results: Fewer than ten highly homologous variants made up a TCR beta motif, and this motif appeared characteristic of ankylosing spondylitis blood.

These receptors are not linked to any known antigen. Each CDR3 protein is one row after TCRdb ran MiXCR on the 5' RACE reads. This sample has about 90,000 distinct CDR3 sequences, with about 8.1% found just once. Sequenced sample: blood, either unsorted or a sorted T cell fraction (not recorded which). The receptors come from a male donor with ankylosing spondylitis.

This chain links TRBV19 with TRBJ2-1; TRBD2 agrees at 10 bases. Trimming cost V 6 bases and J 3 bases; bases outside gene matches: 5. The CDR3 runs to 15 residues. Germline assignment: CDR1 LNHDA and CDR2 SQIVND (reference sequence). CDR3 region: CASRASGSIYNEQFF. CDR3 DNA sequence: TGTGCCAGTAGGGCTAGCGGGAGTATCTACAATGAGCAGTTCTTC.

At least ten counts were recorded for this clonotype. The chain links TRBV7-9 to TRBJ1-1; D remains ambiguous. V was shortened by 1 base and J by 2 bases, with 8 bases between the two germline ends. The germline V gene has CDR1 SEHNR and CDR2 FQNEAQ (reference sequence). CDR3 size: 14 residues. The CDR3, as DNA: TGTGCCAGCAGCTTAGGACAACTAAACACTGAAGCTTTCTTT. It encodes CASSLGQLNTEAFF.

This clonotype was counted at least ten times. The chain carries TRBV30 and TRBJ2-2, with a tentative D call TRBD2 (5 bases). The CDR3 contains 10 residues. V was shortened by 3 bases and J by 14 bases, with 10 bases between the two germline ends. Germline values: CDR1 GTSNPN, CDR2 SVGIG (reference sequence). CDR3 protein: CAWRGPGLFF. CDR3 DNA sequence: TGTGCCTGGAGGGGCCCGGGACTGTTTTTT.

The chain has TRBV29-1 and TRBJ2-1, with a weak D call TRBD2 (6 bases). Germline V lookup: CDR1 SQVTM, CDR2 ANQGSEA. The CDR3 extends over 12 amino acids. V lost 8 bases, J lost 4 bases, and 12 bases lay in between. CDR3 in DNA: TGCAGCCCAATGACTAGATACAATGAGCAGTTCTTC. This translates into CSPMTRYNEQFF.

This clonotype was detected many times. V gene TRBV20-1 combines with J gene TRBJ2-1; tentatively, D is TRBD1 or TRBD2 (5 bases each). There are 15 residues in the CDR3. V lost 2 bases and J lost 5, with 16 bases in between. Germline CDR1 and CDR2: DFQATT and SNEGSKA (reference sequence). CDR3 region: CSARRLRGENNEQFF. The CDR3 DNA is TGCAGTGCTAGAAGATTGAGGGGAGAAAACAATGAGCAGTTCTTC.

This clonotype was found a few times. The chain joins TRBV5-1 to TRBJ2-2; no clear D. V was cut by 1 base and J by 5 bases, with 12 bases left in between. CDR1 and CDR2 (germline): SGHRS, YFSETQ. There are 15 residues in the CDR3. The CDR3 reads CASSLSQPTTGELFF. In nucleotides, the CDR3 is TGCGCCAGCAGCTTGTCCCAACCTACAACCGGGGAGCTGTTTTTT.

This clonotype was found many times. This chain joins TRBV5-6 and TRBJ2-7; the match to TRBD1 covers 9 bases. The germline V gene has CDR1 SGHDT and CDR2 YYEEEE. The CDR3 is 15 amino acids. V lost 4 bases, J lost 5 bases, and 10 bases stayed unmatched. CDR3: CASSRDRDRFDEQYV. CDR3 sequence (DNA): TGTGCCAGCAGCCGGGACAGGGATAGATTCGACGAGCAGTACGTC.

The rearrangement joins TRBV2 to TRBJ1-2; TRBD1 matches at 9 bases. This CDR3 is built from 11 residues. CDR1 is SNHLY and CDR2 is FYNNEI in the germline V gene. The CDR3 is CARTGVGGYTF. In DNA form, the CDR3 reads TGTGCTCGGACAGGGGTAGGAGGCTACACCTTC.

This clonotype appeared a few times. The chain has TRBV7-9 and TRBJ2-5; D gene uncertain. Germline assignment: CDR1 SEHNR and CDR2 FQNEAQ (reference sequence). The CDR3 totals 16 residues. V lost 4 bases, J lost 3 bases, and 18 bases lay in between. The CDR3 region is CASSSLATPLKETQYF. In nucleotides, the CDR3 is TGTGCCAGCAGCTCCCTCGCCACCCCGTTGAAAGAGACCCAGTACTTC.

This clonotype has more than one count but fewer than ten. The genes are TRBV11-2 and TRBJ2-1, with 10 bases fitting TRBD1. The V gene end was trimmed by 5 bases and the J gene end by 8 bases; junction bases not matched to a gene: 9. The CDR3 extends over 15 amino acids. Germline V gene sequence: CDR1 SGHAT, CDR2 FQNNGV. CDR3 coding DNA: TGTGCCAGCAGCATGTCGGGACAGGGGATGGATGAGCAGTTCTTC. Translation: CASSMSGQGMDEQFF. Variable domain in full (rest from reference TRBV11-2 and TRBJ2-1): EAGVAQSPRYKIIEKRQSVAFWCNPISGHATLYWYQQILGQGPKLLIQFQNNGVVDDSQLPKDRFSAERLKGVDSTLKIQPAKLEDSAVYLCASSMSGQGMDEQFFGPGTRLTVL.

This clonotype was counted at least ten times. This sequence joins TRBV11-2 and TRBJ2-7, with 8 bases lining up with TRBD2. J lost 4 bases, V lost 1 base, and 9 bases had no gene match. This CDR3 is built from 16 residues. Germline loops: CDR1 SGHAT, CDR2 FQNNGV. CDR3: CASSLGYGTSLYEQYF. The DNA of the CDR3 is TGTGCCAGCAGCTTAGGCTACGGGACTAGTTTATACGAGCAGTACTTC.

This clonotype was recorded a few times. The J gene is TRBJ2-3, the V gene TRBV27; D gene ambiguous. The CDR3 is 13 residues long. V shed 3 bases and J shed 4 bases, with 8 bases lying between them. CDR1 and CDR2 (germline): MNHEY, SMNVEV (reference sequence). This chain's CDR3 is CASSFYPSDTQYF. The CDR3 DNA reads as TGTGCCAGCAGTTTCTACCCCTCAGATACGCAGTATTTT.

The rearrangement uses TRBV7-8 and TRBJ2-5, with TRBD2 identical over 10 bases. After removal of 3 bases from V and 4 bases from J, the junction contained 5 bases not matched to a gene. Germline lookup yields CDR1 SGHVS and CDR2 FQNEAQ. The CDR3 sequence is 15 residues long. CDR3 amino acids: CASSFLRLAGETQYF. The CDR3 DNA reads as TGTGCCAGCAGCTTCCTACGACTAGCGGGAGAGACCCAGTACTTC.

This clonotype was counted between two and nine times. The chain carries TRBV21-1 and TRBJ2-7; the table's TRBD2 call for D was not verified on the DNA. TRBV21-1 is a pseudogene segment. The CDR3 contains 15 residues. The CDR3 DNA reads as TGTGCCAGCAGAAAAGGGGGGACTAGCGACTACGAGCAGTACGTC. Protein: CASRKGGTSDYEQYV.

This clonotype was seen at least ten times. The rearrangement uses TRBV7-9 and TRBJ2-7; D is unclear. This CDR3 is 14 amino acids long. With 4 bases removed from V and 7 bases from J, the gap between germline ends came to 17 bases. The germline CDR1 and CDR2 sequences are SEHNR and FQNEAQ (reference sequence). In DNA form, the CDR3 reads TGTGCCAGCAGCTCCCTATCCTGGACGGAAGAGCAGTACTTC. This codes for CASSSLSWTEEQYF. Full variable domain (outside the CDR3, taken from reference TRBV7-9 and TRBJ2-7): DTGVSQNPRHKITKRGQNVTFRCDPISEHNRLYWYRQTLGQGPEFLTYFQNEAQLEKSRLLSDRFSAERPKGSFSTLEIQRTEQGDSAMYLCASSSLSWTEEQYFGPGTRLTVT.

This clonotype was counted at least ten times. V gene TRBV12-3 or TRBV12-4 combines with J gene TRBJ2-1; 9 bases fit TRBD2. With 9 bases clipped from V and 7 bases from J, the junction kept 13 bases outside the gene matches. The CDR3 is made up of 15 amino acids. CDR3 region: CASSTPTSGQNEQFF. The CDR3 region has the DNA TGTGCCAGTTCAACCCCAACTAGCGGGCAAAATGAGCAGTTCTTC.

The J gene is TRBJ2-7, the V gene TRBV29-1; 8 nucleotides align to TRBD1. The germline CDR1 and CDR2 sequences are SQVTM and ANQGSEA. The CDR3 spans 12 residues. V lost 7 bases and J lost 2; bases outside the gene matches: 4. The CDR3 region is CSAGQGTYEQYF. The DNA of the CDR3 is TGCAGCGCTGGACAGGGTACCTACGAGCAGTACTTC.

This clonotype turned up a few times. The chain has TRBV9 and TRBJ2-7; a weak D match, TRBD2 (5 bases). Trimming left V 9 bases short and J 7 bases short, with 26 bases between. Germline values: CDR1 SGDLS, CDR2 YYNGEE. This CDR3 comprises 15 residues. The CDR3 spells CATLGRVPPTVEQYV. The CDR3 DNA reads TGTGCCACCCTAGGGCGGGTTCCACCCACGGTAGAGCAGTACGTC.